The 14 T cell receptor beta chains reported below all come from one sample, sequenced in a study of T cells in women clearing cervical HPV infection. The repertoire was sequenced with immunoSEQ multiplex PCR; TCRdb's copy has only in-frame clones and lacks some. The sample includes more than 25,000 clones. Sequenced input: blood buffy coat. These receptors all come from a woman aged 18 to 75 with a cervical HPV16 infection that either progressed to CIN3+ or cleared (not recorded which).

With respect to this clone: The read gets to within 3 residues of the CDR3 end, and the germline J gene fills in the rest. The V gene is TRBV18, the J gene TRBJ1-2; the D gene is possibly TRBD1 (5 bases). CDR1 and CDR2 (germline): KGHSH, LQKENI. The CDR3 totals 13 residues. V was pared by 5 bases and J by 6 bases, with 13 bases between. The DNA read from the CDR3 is TGTGCCAGCTCAACTGCGGGGGATAATGGC. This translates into CASSTAGDNG. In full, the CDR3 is CASSTAGDNGYTF.

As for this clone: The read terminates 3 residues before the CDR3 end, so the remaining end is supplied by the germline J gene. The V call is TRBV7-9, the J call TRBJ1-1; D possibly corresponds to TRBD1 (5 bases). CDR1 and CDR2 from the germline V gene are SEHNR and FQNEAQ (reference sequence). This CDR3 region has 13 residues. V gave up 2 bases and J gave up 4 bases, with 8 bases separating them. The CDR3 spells CASSLKGSTEAFF. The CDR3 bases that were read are TGTGCCAGCAGCTTAAAGGGGAGCACTGAA.

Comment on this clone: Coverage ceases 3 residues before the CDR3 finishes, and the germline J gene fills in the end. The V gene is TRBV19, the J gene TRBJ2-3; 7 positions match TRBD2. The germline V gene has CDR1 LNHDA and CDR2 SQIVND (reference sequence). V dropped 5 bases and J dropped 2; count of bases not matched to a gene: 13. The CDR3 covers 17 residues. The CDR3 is CASSLYPGERDTDTQYF. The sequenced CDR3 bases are TGTGCCAGTAGTCTCTACCCTGGGGAGCGGGACACAGATACG.

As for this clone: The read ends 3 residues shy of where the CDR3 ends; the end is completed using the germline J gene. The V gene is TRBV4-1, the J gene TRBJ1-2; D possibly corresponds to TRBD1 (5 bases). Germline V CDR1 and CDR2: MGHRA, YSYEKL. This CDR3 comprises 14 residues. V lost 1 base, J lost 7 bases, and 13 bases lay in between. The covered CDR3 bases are TGCGCCAGCAGCCAAGGGGGTTACAGGAGTGGC. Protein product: CASSQGGYRSG. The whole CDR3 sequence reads CASSQGGYRSGYTF.

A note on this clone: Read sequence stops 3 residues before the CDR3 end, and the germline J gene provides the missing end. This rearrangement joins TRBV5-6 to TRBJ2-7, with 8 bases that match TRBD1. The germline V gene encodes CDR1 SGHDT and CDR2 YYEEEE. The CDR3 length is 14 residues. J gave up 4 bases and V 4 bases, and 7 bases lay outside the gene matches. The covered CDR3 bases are TGTGCCAGCAGCCCCGGACAGGGAAGATACGAG. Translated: CASSPGQGRYE. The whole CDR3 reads CASSPGQGRYEQYF.

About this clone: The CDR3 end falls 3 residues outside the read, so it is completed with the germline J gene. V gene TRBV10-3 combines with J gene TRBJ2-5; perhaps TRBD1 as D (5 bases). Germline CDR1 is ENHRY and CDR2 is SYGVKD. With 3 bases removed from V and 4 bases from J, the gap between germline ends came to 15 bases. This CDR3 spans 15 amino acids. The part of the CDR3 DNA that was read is TGTGCCATCAGTGAAGGGATGATAAGGGGAGAGACC. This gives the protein CAISEGMIRGET. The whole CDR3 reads CAISEGMIRGETQYF.

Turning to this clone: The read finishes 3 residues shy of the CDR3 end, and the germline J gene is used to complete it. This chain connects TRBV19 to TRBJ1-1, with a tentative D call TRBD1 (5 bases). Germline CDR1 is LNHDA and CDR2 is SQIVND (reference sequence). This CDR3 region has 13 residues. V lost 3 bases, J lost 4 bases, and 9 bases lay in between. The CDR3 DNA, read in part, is TGTGCCAGTAGTATCGGGGGTGGCACTGAA. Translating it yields CASSIGGGTE. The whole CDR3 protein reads CASSIGGGTEAFF.

This chain's CDR3 is CASSGAQTDTQYF. CDR3 bases read: TGTGCCAGCTCAGGGGCCCAAACAGATACG. The V and J genes are TRBV18 and TRBJ2-3; D possibly corresponds to TRBD1 (5 bases). The read ends 3 residues shy of where the CDR3 ends; the end is completed using the germline J gene. The CDR3 has 13 amino acids. V dropped 5 bases and J dropped 3 bases, with 9 bases sitting between them. Looked up from germline, CDR1 is KGHSH and CDR2 is LQKENI. Full variable domain (rest looked up from reference TRBV18 and TRBJ2-3): NAGVMQNPRHLVRRRGQEARLRCSPMKGHSHVYWYRQLPEEGLKFMVYLQKENIIDESGMPKERFSAEFPKEGPSILRIQQVVRGDSAAYFCASSGAQTDTQYFGPGTRLTVL.

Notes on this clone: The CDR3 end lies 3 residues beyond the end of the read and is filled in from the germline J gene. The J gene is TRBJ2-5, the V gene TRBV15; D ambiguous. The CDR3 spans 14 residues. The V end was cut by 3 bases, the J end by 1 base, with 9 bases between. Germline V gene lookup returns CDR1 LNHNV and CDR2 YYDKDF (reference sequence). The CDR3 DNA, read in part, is TGTGCCACCAGCAGGGCGCTAGGCCAAGAGACC. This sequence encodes CATSRALGQET. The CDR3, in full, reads CATSRALGQETQYF. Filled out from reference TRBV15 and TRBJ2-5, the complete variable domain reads DAMVIQNPRYQVTQFGKPVTLSCSQTLNHNVMYWYQQKSSQAPKLLFHYYDKDFNNEADTPDNFQSRRPNTSFCFLDIRSPGLGDTAMYLCATSRALGQETQYFGPGTRLLVL.

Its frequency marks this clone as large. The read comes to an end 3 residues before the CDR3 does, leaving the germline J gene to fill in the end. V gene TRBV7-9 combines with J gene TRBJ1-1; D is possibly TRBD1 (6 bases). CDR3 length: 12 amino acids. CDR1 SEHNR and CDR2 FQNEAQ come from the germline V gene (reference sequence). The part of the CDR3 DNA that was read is TGTGCCAGCAGCGAGGGGGTTAGGGAA. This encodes CASSEGVRE. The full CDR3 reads CASSEGVREAFF.

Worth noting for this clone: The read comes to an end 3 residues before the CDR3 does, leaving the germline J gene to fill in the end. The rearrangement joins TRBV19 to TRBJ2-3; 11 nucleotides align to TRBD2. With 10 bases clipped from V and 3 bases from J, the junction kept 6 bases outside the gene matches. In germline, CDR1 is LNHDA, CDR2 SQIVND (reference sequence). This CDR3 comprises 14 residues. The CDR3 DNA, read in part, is TGTGCCACCACTAGCGGGAGTGGGACAGATACG. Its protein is CATTSGSGTDT. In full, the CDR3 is CATTSGSGTDTQYF. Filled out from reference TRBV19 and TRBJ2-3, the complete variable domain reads DGGITQSPKYLFRKEGQNVTLSCEQNLNHDAMYWYRQDPGQGLRLIYYSQIVNDFQKGDIAEGYSVSREKKESFPLTVTSAQKNPTAFYLCATTSGSGTDTQYFGPGTRLTVL.

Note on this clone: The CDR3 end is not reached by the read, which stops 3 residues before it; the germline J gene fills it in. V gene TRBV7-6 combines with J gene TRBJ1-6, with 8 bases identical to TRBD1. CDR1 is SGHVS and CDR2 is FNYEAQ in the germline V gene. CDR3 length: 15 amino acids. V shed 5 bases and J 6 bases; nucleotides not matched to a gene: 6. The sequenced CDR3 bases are TGTGCCAGCAGCCAGACAGGGGATGGTAATTCACCC. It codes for CASSQTGDGNSP. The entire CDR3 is CASSQTGDGNSPLHF.

CDR3 DNA (partial): TGTGCCAGTACGGCAGGGTTGTACAATGAG. It specifies CASTAGLYNE. The whole CDR3 protein reads CASTAGLYNEQFF. This chain uses TRBV19 with TRBJ2-1; D is perhaps TRBD1 (5 bases). Coverage ceases 3 residues before the CDR3 finishes, and the germline J gene fills in the end. The germline CDR1 and CDR2 sequences are LNHDA and SQIVND (reference sequence). Trimming cost V 7 bases and J 4 bases, with 11 bases left between them. This CDR3 is built from 13 residues.

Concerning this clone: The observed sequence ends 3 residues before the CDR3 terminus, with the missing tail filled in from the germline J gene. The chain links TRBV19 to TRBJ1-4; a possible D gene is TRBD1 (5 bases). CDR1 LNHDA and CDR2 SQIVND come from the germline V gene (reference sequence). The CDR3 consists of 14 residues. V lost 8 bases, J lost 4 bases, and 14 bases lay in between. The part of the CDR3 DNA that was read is TGTGCCAGTTGCAGGCAGGGAGTTAATGAAAAA. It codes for CASCRQGVNEK. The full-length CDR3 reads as CASCRQGVNEKLFF.